This entry lists 18 T cell receptor beta chains sequenced from one sample in a study of blood T cell repertoires in COVID-19. This table comes from immunoSEQ multiplex PCR, and its TCRdb copy is limited to in-frame clones, with some not included. The data hold 300,000 to 350,000 clones, with roughly 90% observed a single time. Sequencing was performed on PBMCs or T cells enriched from blood (not recorded which). These receptor sequences come from a woman aged 30 to 39 who had been exposed to COVID-19.

This chain links TRBV19 with TRBJ1-1; TRBD1 matches at 8 bases. Per the germline V gene, CDR1 is LNHDA and CDR2 is SQIVND (reference sequence). Unmatched junction bases numbered 19, after V lost 4 bases and J lost 0 bases. The CDR3 totals 20 residues. CDR3 sequence reads: CASSTRPGQGLGHMNTEAFF. CDR3 nucleotide sequence: TGTGCCAGTAGTACCCGACCTGGACAGGGCCTAGGGCACATGAACACTGAAGCTTTCTTT. Supplemented by reference TRBV19 and TRBJ1-1, the full variable domain reads DGGITQSPKYLFRKEGQNVTLSCEQNLNHDAMYWYRQDPGQGLRLIYYSQIVNDFQKGDIAEGYSVSREKKESFPLTVTSAQKNPTAFYLCASSTRPGQGLGHMNTEAFFGQGTRLTVV.

The chain recombines TRBV28 with TRBJ1-5, with TRBD1 as a possible D gene (5 bases). From germline, CDR1 is MDHEN and CDR2 SYDVKM. The CDR3 contains 14 residues. Trimming cost V 7 bases and J 4 bases, with 14 bases left between them. The CDR3: CASTSSGLNQPQHF. In DNA form, the CDR3 reads TGTGCCAGCACCTCCTCGGGACTGAATCAGCCCCAGCATTTT.

V gene TRBV28 combines with J gene TRBJ1-6; D is uncertain. This CDR3 comprises 11 residues. Germline lookup yields CDR1 MDHEN and CDR2 SYDVKM. The CDR3 reads CASSYNSPLHF. The CDR3, as DNA: TGTGCTAGCTCCTATAATTCACCCCTCCACTTT. The full variable domain, its missing parts supplied by reference TRBV28 and TRBJ1-6, is DVKVTQSSRYLVKRTGEKVFLECVQDMDHENMFWYRQDPGLGLRLIYFSYDVKMKEKGDIPEGYSVSREKKERFSLILESASTNQTSMYLCASSYNSPLHFGNGTRLTVT.

The chain recombines TRBV9 with TRBJ1-1; weak D call: TRBD1 (5 bases). This CDR3 region has 13 residues. Germline CDR1 is SGDLS and CDR2 is YYNGEE. V was shortened by 0 bases and J by 7 bases, with 10 bases between the two germline ends. Written as DNA, the CDR3 is TGTGCCAGCAGCGTAGTTAGGGGAGGTGAAGCTTTCTTT. Translation gives CASSVVRGGEAFF.

This clone showed up just once. The rearrangement joins TRBV29-1 to TRBJ2-7; 10 bases are shared with TRBD1. The CDR3 length is 14 residues. CDR1 is SQVTM, CDR2 ANQGSEA, per germline. Losses at the gene ends were 5 bases for V and 3 bases for J; bases not matched to a gene: 7. DNA of the CDR3: TGCAGCGTTTTAATGACAGGGGGCGGCTACGAGCAGTACTTC. Translating it yields CSVLMTGGGYEQYF.

CDR3 nucleotide sequence: TGTGCCAGCAGCTCTACACAGACTAGCTGGAGCTCCTACGAGCAGTACTTC. Encoded protein: CASSSTQTSWSSYEQYF. V gene TRBV27 combines with J gene TRBJ2-7, with 7 nucleotides matching TRBD2. V lost 6 bases, J lost 0 bases, and 14 bases stayed unmatched. CDR3 length: 17 residues. From germline, CDR1 is MNHEY and CDR2 SMNVEV (reference sequence).

The chain links TRBV9 to TRBJ2-1; 7 nucleotides line up with TRBD2. Germline values: CDR1 SGDLS, CDR2 YYNGEE. The CDR3 has 14 residues. V was pared by 0 bases and J by 7 bases, with 4 bases of the junction left unmatched. The CDR3: CASSVGEGWNEQFF. CDR3 DNA sequence: TGTGCCAGCAGCGTAGGGGAGGGTTGGAATGAGCAGTTCTTC.

The chain carries TRBV28 and TRBJ2-7; perhaps TRBD2 as D (5 bases). Trimming cost V 5 bases and J 3 bases, with 17 bases left between them. This CDR3 contains 15 residues. Germline loops: CDR1 MDHEN, CDR2 SYDVKM. In DNA form, the CDR3 reads TGTGCCAGCAGTCCCCCCCGGGGTGCGATCTACGAGCAGTACTTC. Protein sequence: CASSPPRGAIYEQYF.

The chain combines TRBV5-4 with TRBJ2-5, with 10 bases that match TRBD2. This CDR3 region has 16 residues. The V and J ends lost 4 bases and 5 bases, in that order; junction bases with no gene match: 11. CDR1 SGHNT and CDR2 YYREEE come from the germline V gene (reference sequence). The CDR3 protein is CASSPPSGSLLETQYF. The CDR3 bases are TGTGCCAGCAGCCCCCCTAGCGGGAGCCTTTTGGAGACCCAGTACTTC.

This clone appeared a single time. CDR3 amino acids: CARYQGAPVPGELFF. The CDR3, as DNA: TGCGCCAGGTACCAGGGGGCGCCGGTTCCCGGGGAGCTGTTTTTT. V usage is TRBV10-1 and J usage is TRBJ2-2, with TRBD1 identical over 8 bases. The J segment lost 6 bases and the V segment lost 9 bases, leaving 12 bases of the junction unmatched. The CDR3 has 15 residues. Germline values: CDR1 WNHNN, CDR2 SYGVQD (reference sequence).

V is TRBV14 and J is TRBJ2-1; D is ambiguous. This CDR3 contains 13 residues. Germline V gene data show CDR1 as SGHDN and CDR2 as FVKESK. Trimming left V 0 bases short and J 9 bases short, with 9 bases between. The CDR3 sequence: CASSQDSWAEQFF. In nucleotides, the CDR3 is TGTGCCAGCAGCCAAGATAGTTGGGCTGAGCAGTTCTTC.

About this clone: The sample holds other DNA sequences that translate to the same CDR3. The chain combines TRBV30 with TRBJ2-7; D ambiguous. Trimming removed 1 base at V and 2 bases at J, with 6 bases between. The CDR3 loop spans 12 amino acids. Germline lookup yields CDR1 GTSNPN and CDR2 SVGIG (reference sequence). CDR3 DNA sequence: TGTGCCTGGAGTGGCGGTACCTACGAGCAGTACTTC. This sequence encodes CAWSGGTYEQYF.

V is TRBV29-1 and J is TRBJ2-3, with TRBD2 as a possible D gene (6 bases). This CDR3 spans 12 amino acids. Germline V gene lookup returns CDR1 SQVTM and CDR2 ANQGSEA. Trimming shortened V by 4 bases and J by 10 bases, and 15 bases separated the two germline ends. The CDR3 sequence: CSVGVAEGSQYF. The DNA of the CDR3 is TGCAGCGTTGGGGTAGCGGAGGGTTCGCAGTATTTT.

The chain couples TRBV10-2 to TRBJ1-1; no clear D gene. The germline V gene encodes CDR1 WSHSY and CDR2 SAAADI. Trimming stripped 8 bases from V and 5 bases from J, with 15 bases between. The CDR3 spans 13 residues. CDR3 sequence: CASGLNQETEAFF. Here the CDR3 DNA reads TGCGCCAGCGGTCTAAACCAGGAAACTGAAGCTTTCTTT.

The chain recombines TRBV5-1 with TRBJ2-1; D is possibly TRBD2 (6 bases). This CDR3 is built from 14 residues. The V gene lost 5 bases and the J gene lost 9 bases, with 18 bases spanning the gap. Germline V CDR1 and CDR2: SGHRS, YFSETQ. The CDR3 reads CASRSGPLGGEQFF. The CDR3 nucleotides read TGCGCCAGCAGGTCCGGGCCACTGGGGGGTGAGCAGTTCTTC.

The J gene is TRBJ2-7, the V gene TRBV11-2; D may be TRBD1 (5 bases). V shed 0 bases and J shed 5 bases, with 17 bases lying between them. CDR3 length: 16 amino acids. Germline CDR1 reads SGHAT; CDR2 reads FQNNGV. CDR3 sequence (DNA): TGTGCCAGCAGCTTAGAAGGCCTAGTCACAGGTGACGAGCAGTACTTC. It specifies CASSLEGLVTGDEQYF.

The V call is TRBV7-2, the J call TRBJ1-5; 7 bases are shared with TRBD1. J lost 6 bases, V lost 1 base, and 6 bases had no gene match. CDR1 and CDR2 from the germline V gene are SGHTA and FQGNSA. The CDR3 is 15 amino acids. CDR3 nucleotides: TGTGCCAGCAGCTTAGAGGCAGGGGGAGGTCAGCCCCAGCATTTT. Translation: CASSLEAGGGQPQHF.

The V call is TRBV6-2 or TRBV6-3, the J call TRBJ2-2; TRBD2 matches 8 bases. V trimming: 2 bases; J trimming: 6 bases; junction bases outside the gene matches: 5. Germline V gene data show CDR1 as MNHEY and CDR2 as SVGEGT. There are 15 residues in the CDR3. The CDR3 region is CASSYVAGGSGELFF. As DNA, the CDR3 is TGTGCCAGCAGTTACGTGGCGGGAGGTTCCGGGGAGCTGTTTTTT.